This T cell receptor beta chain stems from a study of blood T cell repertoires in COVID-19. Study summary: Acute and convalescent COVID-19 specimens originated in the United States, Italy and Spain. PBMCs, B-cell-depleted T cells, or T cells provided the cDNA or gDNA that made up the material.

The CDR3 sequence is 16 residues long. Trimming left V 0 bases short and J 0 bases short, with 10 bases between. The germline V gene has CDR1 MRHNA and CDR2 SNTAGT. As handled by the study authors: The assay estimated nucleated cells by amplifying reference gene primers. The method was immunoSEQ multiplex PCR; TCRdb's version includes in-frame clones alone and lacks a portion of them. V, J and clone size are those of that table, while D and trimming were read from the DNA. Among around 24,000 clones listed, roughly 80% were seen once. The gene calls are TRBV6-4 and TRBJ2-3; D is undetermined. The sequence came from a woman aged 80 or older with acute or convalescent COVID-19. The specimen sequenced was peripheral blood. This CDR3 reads CASSDSSESSTDTQYF. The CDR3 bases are TGTGCCAGCAGTGACTCGAGTGAGAGTAGCACAGATACGCAGTATTTT.